This is a list of T cell receptor beta chains from one sample in a study of cytomegalovirus exposure and HLA in healthy donors. The protocol was immunoSEQ multiplex PCR, while the TCRdb copy is restricted to in-frame clones and leaves out a portion. The sample yields 200,000 or so clones, 80% to 90% seen once. Input material: PBMCs. The source is a woman in her thirties in good health and CMV-seropositive. Both conserved end residues are part of each CDR3. A D gene is named only where the DNA matches it firmly. Only part of the rows carry a size: once, few, many, or a class if the clone is expanded.

J gene,D gene,V gene,CDR3 length,clone size,CDR3 DNA,CDR3 protein
TRBJ1-1,TRBD1,TRBV28,15,once,TGTGCCAGCAGTTCCCCGGGACAGTGGAACACTGAAGCTTTCTTT,CASSSPGQWNTEAFF
TRBJ2-5,-,TRBV6-1,12,-,TGTGCCAGCCGAGGGCACCAAGAGACCCAGTACTTC,CASRGHQETQYF
TRBJ1-1,TRBD1,TRBV27,14,-,TGTGCCAGCAGTCCCAGGGGGCGCGGGACTGAAGCTTTCTTT,CASSPRGRGTEAFF
TRBJ2-7,-,TRBV5-1,14,many,TGCGCCAGCAGCTTGATGGGGGGCTCCTACGAGCAGTACTTC,CASSLMGGSYEQYF
TRBJ1-4,-,TRBV6-5,12,-,TGTGCCAGCAGGCGGGTAAATGAAAAACTGTTTTTT,CASRRVNEKLFF
TRBJ2-1,-,TRBV2,13,-,TGTGCCAGCAACCCGAGCTCCTACAATGAGCAGTTCTTC,CASNPSSYNEQFF
TRBJ2-5,TRBD2,TRBV5-1,18,-,TGCGCCAGCAGCCCTGGGGCTAGCGGGAGGCTTTACCAAGAGACCCAGTACTTC,CASSPGASGRLYQETQYF
TRBJ1-1,TRBD1,TRBV29-1,14,-,TGCAGCGTTGAGGACGGACAGGGTCAAACTGAAGCTTTCTTT,CSVEDGQGQTEAFF
TRBJ2-1,TRBD2,TRBV13,17,-,TGTGCCAGCAGCTTCCTGCTAGCGGGAGGCAACTACAATGAGCAGTTCTTC,CASSFLLAGGNYNEQFF
TRBJ1-5,-,TRBV27,15,-,TGTGCCAGCAGCTCCAACCCCGCAGGCAATCAGCCCCAGCATTTT,CASSSNPAGNQPQHF